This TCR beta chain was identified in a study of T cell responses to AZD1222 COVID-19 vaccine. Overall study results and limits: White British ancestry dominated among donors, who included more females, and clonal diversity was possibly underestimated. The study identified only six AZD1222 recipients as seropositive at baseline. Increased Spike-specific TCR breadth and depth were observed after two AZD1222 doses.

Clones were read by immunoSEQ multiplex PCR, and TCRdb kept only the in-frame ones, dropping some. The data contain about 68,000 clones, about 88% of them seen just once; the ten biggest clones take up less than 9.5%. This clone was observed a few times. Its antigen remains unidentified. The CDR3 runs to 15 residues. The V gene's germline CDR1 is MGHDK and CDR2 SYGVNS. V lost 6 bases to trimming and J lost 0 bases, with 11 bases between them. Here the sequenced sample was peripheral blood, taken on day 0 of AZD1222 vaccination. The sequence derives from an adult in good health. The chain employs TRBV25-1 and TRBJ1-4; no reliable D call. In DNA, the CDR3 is TGTGCCAGCAGCCACAACCGAGCAACTAATGAAAAACTGTTTTTT. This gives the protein CASSHNRATNEKLFF. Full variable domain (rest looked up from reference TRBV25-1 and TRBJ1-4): EADIYQTPRYLVIGTGKKITLECSQTMGHDKMYWYQQDPGMELHLIHYSYGVNSTEKGDLSSESTVSRIRTEHFPLTLESARPSHTSQYLCASSHNRATNEKLFFGSGTQLSVL.